The text below deals with one TCR beta chain. Germline V CDR1 and CDR2: SGHDN, FVKESK. Trimming took 3 bases from V and 5 from J; bases not matched to a gene: 6. The CDR3 has 16 amino acids. The data derive from a study of blood T cell repertoires in COVID-19. Study in general: The United States, Italy and Spain supplied acute and convalescent COVID-19 samples. The analysed material was cDNA or gDNA that came from T cells, B-cell-depleted T cells, or PBMCs.

In the authors' workflow: Estimated nucleated cell counts came from reference gene primer amplification. The data were produced by immunoSEQ multiplex PCR, yet TCRdb's version contains in-frame clones alone and is incomplete. Clone size and the V and J calls come from that table; the DNA yielded D and trimming. The repertoire holds fewer than 200,000 clones, with about 85% as singletons. The sequence derives from a man in his 60s who had recovered from COVID-19. Sample: peripheral blood. The chain combines TRBV14 with TRBJ2-2; 10 bases match TRBD1. CDR3 DNA: TGTGCCAGCAGCCATTTGCCGGGACAGGGGACCGGGGAGCTGTTTTTT. Translation: CASSHLPGQGTGELFF.